This record looks at one T cell receptor (beta chain) sequence and its context. Its antigen is unidentified. The data are from a study of monozygotic twins with inflammatory bowel disease. Study-level points and caveats: Repertoire likeness was no different across concordant and discordant twins, perhaps owing to restricted power. Cells of different T cell subtypes could not be told apart.

Blood was collected, under 3 ml per donor. Template-switch reactions added UMIs with a 6-nucleotide sample barcode. Reprocessing the 5' RACE reads, TCRdb reports a single entry for every CDR3 protein and omits DNA. The sample data list some 160,000 distinct CDR3 sequences. Germline V gene lookup returns CDR1 SGHAT and CDR2 FQNNGV. CDR3 size: 14 residues. The chain couples TRBV11-2 to TRBJ2-5; there is no DNA to check the TCRdb D call of TRBD2. Sequences were obtained from blood. The receptor's source is a human donor with ulcerative colitis or Crohn's disease, or a healthy co-twin of an affected twin (not recorded which). The CDR3 protein is CASSLDSAQETQYF.